One and the same sample provided the 9 T cell receptor beta chains below, sequenced in a study of blood T cells in healthy people across ages. The authors ran a second PCR of roughly 6 to 11 cycles using a sample-barcoded 5' primer and a J-beta primer mix. TCRdb independently ran MiXCR on the 5' RACE reads; one entry per CDR3 protein. The sample consists of fewer than 1 million distinct CDR3 sequences, roughly 44% of them appearing once. The specimen was blood. The receptor set was obtained from a man between 60 and 75 years old in good health.

The J gene is TRBJ2-1, the V gene TRBV5-1, with TRBD1 identical over 12 bases. The CDR3 is made up of 15 amino acids. The trim removed 7 bases at V and 6 bases at J, leaving 8 bases unmatched. From germline, CDR1 is SGHRS and CDR2 YFSETQ. DNA of the CDR3: TGCGCCAGCGAAACGGGACAGGGGGCCGGCAATGAGCAGTTCTTC. It specifies CASETGQGAGNEQFF. Full variable domain (outside the CDR3, taken from reference TRBV5-1 and TRBJ2-1): KAGVTQTPRYLIKTRGQQVTLSCSPISGHRSVSWYQQTPGQGLQFLFEYFSETQRNKGNFPGRFSGRQFSNSRSEMNVSTLELGDSALYLCASETGQGAGNEQFFGPGTRLTVL.

The rearrangement uses TRBV7-9 and TRBJ2-4; D gene unclear. The J call may be in error: the DNA end matches TRBJ2-7 better. Germline V CDR1 and CDR2: SEHNR, FQNEAQ (reference sequence). There are 13 residues in the CDR3. The CDR3 bases are TGTGCCAGCAGCTTAGGCCTCTTTGCCGAGCAGTACTTC. It is translated as CASSLGLFAEQYF.

The chain employs TRBV27 and TRBJ2-2; possibly TRBD1 for D (6 bases). The CDR3 spans 14 residues. Deletions cut 7 bases from V and 5 bases from J, with 14 bases between. Germline V CDR1 and CDR2: MNHEY, SMNVEV (reference sequence). The CDR3 coding sequence is TGTGCCAGCACTCCAGGGGAATGGACCGGGGAGCTGTTTTTT. The encoded protein is CASTPGEWTGELFF.

This clonotype turned up a few times. This chain connects TRBV3-1 to TRBJ2-3, with D tentatively TRBD1 (7 bases). Germline V gene data show CDR1 as LGHDT and CDR2 as YNNKEL (reference sequence). The length of the CDR3 is 16 residues. Trimming left V 1 base short and J 2 bases short, with 13 bases between. The CDR3 protein is CASSQAIRGDTDTQYF. In nucleotides, the CDR3 is TGTGCCAGCAGCCAAGCCATCAGGGGGGACACAGATACGCAGTATTTT.

This clonotype was counted many times. The chain employs TRBV7-2 and TRBJ2-7; D possibly uses TRBD1 or TRBD2 (5 bases each). Trimming cost V 6 bases and J 2 bases, with 20 bases left between them. The CDR3 runs to 16 residues. Per germline, CDR1 SGHTA and CDR2 FQGNSA. The CDR3 region has the DNA TGTGCCAGCAGTTCGTCCACCGGGACGACCACCTACGAGCAGTACTTC. Protein: CASSSSTGTTTYEQYF. Looking up the rest from reference TRBV7-2 and TRBJ2-7 gives the full variable domain: GAGVSQSPSNKVTEKGKDVELRCDPISGHTALYWYRQSLGQGLEFLIYFQGNSAPDKSGLPSDRFSAERTGGSVSTLTIQRTQQEDSAVYLCASSSSTGTTTYEQYFGPGTRLTVT.

The chain uses TRBV6-1 and TRBJ2-1, with TRBD1 matching 9 bases. The germline V gene has CDR1 MNHNS and CDR2 SASEGT. The ends lost 10 bases at V and 6 bases at J; junction bases unmatched: 13. This CDR3 is built from 15 residues. CDR3 sequence: CATKTGTGRLNEQFF. Written as DNA, the CDR3 is TGTGCCACTAAAACCGGGACAGGGCGGCTCAATGAGCAGTTCTTC.

The chain employs TRBV6-2 or TRBV6-3 and TRBJ2-1; no reliable D call. Deletions cut 2 bases from V and 0 bases from J, with 14 bases between. Germline V gives CDR1 MNHEY, CDR2 SVGEGT. The CDR3 length is 17 residues. The CDR3, as DNA: TGTGCCAGCAGTTACCCCTGGAAACCTAGCTCCTACAATGAGCAGTTCTTC. This translates into CASSYPWKPSSYNEQFF.

This chain joins TRBV28 and TRBJ1-4; 9 bases map to TRBD1. CDR3 length: 14 residues. Germline assignment: CDR1 MDHEN and CDR2 SYDVKM. J gave up 8 bases and V 3 bases, and 4 bases lay outside the gene matches. CDR3: CASSLAGTGEKLFF. CDR3 nucleotides: TGTGCCAGCAGTTTGGCCGGGACAGGGGAAAAACTGTTTTTT.

The chain couples TRBV3-1 to TRBJ1-2; the D gene is possibly TRBD1 (5 bases). The germline V gene has CDR1 LGHDT and CDR2 YNNKEL (reference sequence). V was trimmed by 5 bases and J by 4 bases, leaving 20 bases between them. CDR3 length: 16 amino acids. The CDR3 nucleotides read TGTGCCAGCAGCTTATCAGCGAAAGAGGGGATCTATGGCTACACCTTC. This encodes CASSLSAKEGIYGYTF.